This is a list of T cell receptor beta chains from one sample in a study of T-cell reconstitution after alpha-beta-depleted transplantation in children. TCRdb called the PCR reads again in MiXCR, with one record for every CDR3 protein. The sample carries approximately 91,000 distinct CDR3 sequences, approximately 9.2% recorded once. Specimen: PBMCs from the stem cell graft donor, collected from the stem cell graft. Receptors originate from a human donor who donated a stem cell graft to a child with congenital amegakaryocytic thrombocytopenia. The CDR3 runs from the conserved cysteine through the conserved F or W. The D gene is left open where the match is weak. Not all rows give a size; the values are once, few, many and, for expanded clones, a class.

J gene: TRBJ2-3
D gene: -
clone size: many
V gene: TRBV15
CDR3 protein: CATSRTQIRADTQYF
CDR3 DNA: TGTGCCACCAGCAGGACCCAGATCAGGGCCGATACGCAGTATTTT

J gene: TRBJ2-3
D gene: -
clone size: few
V gene: TRBV5-1
CDR3 protein: CASSGGTRSTDTQYF
CDR3 DNA: TGCGCCAGCAGCGGTGGTACTCGAAGCACAGATACGCAGTATTTT

J gene: TRBJ2-3
D gene: TRBD1
clone size: many
V gene: TRBV7-3
CDR3 protein: CASSYGTGSTDTQYF
CDR3 DNA: TGTGCCAGCAGCTATGGGACAGGGAGCACAGATACGCAGTATTTT

J gene: TRBJ1-2
D gene: -
clone size: many
V gene: TRBV11-2
CDR3 protein: CASSLDAGIHGYTF
CDR3 DNA: TGTGCCAGCAGCTTAGATGCAGGGATCCATGGCTACACCTTC

J gene: TRBJ2-7
D gene: -
clone size: many
V gene: TRBV27
CDR3 protein: CASSLSVGTYEQYF
CDR3 DNA: TGTGCCAGCAGTTTATCGGTCGGGACCTACGAGCAGTACTTC

J gene: TRBJ1-1
D gene: -
clone size: many
V gene: TRBV11-2
CDR3 protein: CASSPTTEAFF
CDR3 DNA: TGTGCCAGCAGCCCGACCACTGAAGCTTTCTTT

J gene: TRBJ1-5
D gene: -
clone size: many
V gene: TRBV29-1
CDR3 protein: CSVGPGPNQPQHF
CDR3 DNA: TGCAGCGTTGGGCCAGGTCCCAATCAGCCCCAGCATTTT

J gene: TRBJ2-5
D gene: -
clone size: many
V gene: TRBV7-9
CDR3 protein: CASFSSRVETQYF
CDR3 DNA: TGTGCCAGCTTTTCCAGCAGGGTCGAGACCCAGTACTTC

J gene: TRBJ2-5
D gene: TRBD1
clone size: many
V gene: TRBV28
CDR3 protein: CASSSLTGAETQYF
CDR3 DNA: TGTGCCAGCAGCTCCCTCACAGGGGCAGAGACCCAGTACTTC

J gene: TRBJ1-2
D gene: TRBD1
clone size: -
V gene: TRBV3-1
CDR3 protein: CASSFAGTGNYGYTF
CDR3 DNA: TGTGCCAGCAGTTTCGCCGGGACAGGAAACTATGGCTACACCTTC

J gene: TRBJ2-7
D gene: TRBD2
clone size: many
V gene: TRBV25-1
CDR3 protein: CASSLTSGGEQYF
CDR3 DNA: TGTGCCAGCAGTTTGACTAGCGGAGGTGAGCAGTACTTC

J gene: TRBJ2-2
D gene: TRBD1
clone size: many
V gene: TRBV12-3/TRBV12-4
CDR3 protein: CASRQGAAAGELFF
CDR3 DNA: TGTGCCAGCAGACAGGGGGCAGCGGCCGGGGAGCTGTTTTTT

J gene: TRBJ1-1
D gene: -
clone size: many
V gene: TRBV18
CDR3 protein: CASSSGTTNTEAFF
CDR3 DNA: TGTGCCAGCTCATCCGGGACAACGAACACTGAAGCTTTCTTT

J gene: TRBJ1-5
D gene: -
clone size: -
V gene: TRBV4-3
CDR3 protein: CASSQDLSLVGPQHF
CDR3 DNA: TGCGCCAGCAGCCAAGATCTATCGCTTGTGGGGCCCCAGCATTTT

J gene: TRBJ2-1
D gene: -
clone size: many
V gene: TRBV12-3/TRBV12-4
CDR3 protein: CASSSALGVKQFF
CDR3 DNA: TGTGCCAGCAGTAGCGCTTTGGGGGTGAAGCAGTTCTTC

J gene: TRBJ2-3
D gene: -
clone size: many
V gene: TRBV11-3
CDR3 protein: CASSPYGSTDTQYF
CDR3 DNA: TGTGCCAGCAGCCCCTACGGTAGCACAGATACGCAGTATTTT

J gene: TRBJ2-7
D gene: -
clone size: many
V gene: TRBV6-6
CDR3 protein: CASSRAGGYEQYF
CDR3 DNA: TGTGCCAGCAGCAGGGCTGGAGGCTACGAGCAGTACTTC

J gene: TRBJ2-7
D gene: TRBD1
clone size: many
V gene: TRBV28
CDR3 protein: CASRKGQVANEQYF
CDR3 DNA: TGTGCCAGCAGGAAGGGACAGGTAGCCAACGAGCAGTACTTC

J gene: TRBJ2-7
D gene: -
clone size: -
V gene: TRBV5-1
CDR3 protein: CASSSLQDPYEQYF
CDR3 DNA: TGCGCCAGCAGCTCCTTGCAGGATCCCTACGAGCAGTACTTC

J gene: TRBJ1-5
D gene: -
clone size: many
V gene: TRBV20-1
CDR3 protein: CSARVKYSGSHRAQHF
CDR3 DNA: TGCAGTGCTAGAGTAAAATATAGTGGGTCCCATCGGGCCCAGCATTTT

J gene: TRBJ2-1
D gene: TRBD2
clone size: many
V gene: TRBV20-1
CDR3 protein: CSARGRAGWNEQFF
CDR3 DNA: TGCAGTGCTCGCGGGAGGGCGGGTTGGAATGAGCAGTTCTTC

J gene: TRBJ1-6
D gene: -
clone size: many
V gene: TRBV27
CDR3 protein: CASSYLPGTRSSPLHF
CDR3 DNA: TGTGCCAGCAGTTACTTGCCCGGGACACGTTCGTCACCCCTCCACTTT

J gene: TRBJ2-2
D gene: -
clone size: many
V gene: TRBV7-7
CDR3 protein: CASSFLGGFGGELFF
CDR3 DNA: TGTGCCAGCAGCTTTTTGGGGGGATTCGGCGGGGAGCTGTTTTTT

J gene: TRBJ1-3
D gene: TRBD1
clone size: -
V gene: TRBV6-1
CDR3 protein: CASRNLGQGRSGNTIYF
CDR3 DNA: TGTGCCAGCAGAAACCTAGGACAGGGACGCTCTGGAAACACCATATATTTT

J gene: TRBJ2-3
D gene: -
clone size: few
V gene: TRBV7-9
CDR3 protein: CASSVGQISTDTQYF
CDR3 DNA: TGTGCCAGCAGCGTCGGGCAAATAAGCACAGATACGCAGTATTTT

J gene: TRBJ1-6
D gene: -
clone size: -
V gene: TRBV20-1
CDR3 protein: CSARDGWTSEWNSPLHF
CDR3 DNA: TGCAGTGCTAGAGATGGTTGGACCTCAGAATGGAATTCACCCCTCCACTTT

J gene: TRBJ2-1
D gene: TRBD2
clone size: many
V gene: TRBV12-3/TRBV12-4
CDR3 protein: CASKTSGGRNEQFF
CDR3 DNA: TGTGCCAGCAAAACTAGCGGGGGGAGGAATGAGCAGTTCTTC

J gene: TRBJ2-7
D gene: -
clone size: many
V gene: TRBV3-1
CDR3 protein: CASSPSGGHEQYF
CDR3 DNA: TGTGCCAGCAGCCCCTCGGGGGGCCACGAGCAGTACTTC

J gene: TRBJ2-5
D gene: TRBD2
clone size: many
V gene: TRBV12-3/TRBV12-4
CDR3 protein: CASSSTSGSLRETQYF
CDR3 DNA: TGTGCCAGTTCTTCCACTAGCGGGAGTCTTCGAGAGACCCAGTACTTC

J gene: TRBJ2-3
D gene: TRBD1
clone size: many
V gene: TRBV29-1
CDR3 protein: CSVDSDRATDTQYF
CDR3 DNA: TGCAGCGTTGATTCGGACAGGGCTACAGATACGCAGTATTTT

J gene: TRBJ2-2
D gene: -
clone size: many
V gene: TRBV5-6
CDR3 protein: CASSSDGNTYTGELFF
CDR3 DNA: TGTGCCAGCAGCTCGGACGGAAACACCTACACCGGGGAGCTGTTTTTT